This is a list of T cell receptor beta chains from one sample in a study of CD8 T cells in ankylosing spondylitis. TCRdb re-analysed the 5' RACE reads in MiXCR, keeping a single row per CDR3 protein. The sample carries roughly 400,000 distinct CDR3 sequences, about 22% recorded once. The sample was blood, either unsorted or a sorted T cell fraction (not recorded which). All receptors come from a male donor with ankylosing spondylitis. CDR3s include the opening cysteine and the closing phenylalanine or tryptophan. Fields, in order: J gene, V gene, clone size, D gene, CDR3 DNA, CDR3 protein. D genes are given only for firm matches. Where a row states a size, it is once, few, many or the class of an expanded clone; other rows omit it.

TRBJ2-1,TRBV3-1,few,-,TGTGCCAGCAGCCAACAGGGGCCTCCTAATGAGCAGTTCTTC,CASSQQGPPNEQFF
TRBJ2-4,TRBV11-2,few,-,TGTGCCAGCGGACTCGGTTTGTTGCTAGCCAAAAACATTCAGTACTTC,CASGLGLLLAKNIQYF
TRBJ2-7,TRBV10-3,-,TRBD1,TGTGCCATCAGTGAGTCTATCCCGGGACAGGGCTCCTACGAGCAGTACTTC,CAISESIPGQGSYEQYF
TRBJ2-3,TRBV11-2,-,-,TGTGCCAGCGCGTTTACCGAAGGGGCAGATACGCAGTATTTT,CASAFTEGADTQYF
TRBJ1-2,TRBV28,-,-,TGTGCCAGCAGCCTGTGGGGGGCAGGAGGCTACACCTTC,CASSLWGAGGYTF
TRBJ2-5,TRBV5-6,-,-,TGTGCCAGCACCGGCGGCCTAGCAGAGACCCAGTACTTC,CASTGGLAETQYF
TRBJ2-3,TRBV18,few,-,TGTGCCAGCTCACCATGGAGGAGGGGAGATACGCAGTATTTT,CASSPWRRGDTQYF
TRBJ1-2,TRBV12-3/TRBV12-4,-,-,TGTGCCAGCAGTAGGGGACTCCCAGGTTGGGGCTACACCTTC,CASSRGLPGWGYTF
TRBJ1-2,TRBV20-1,few,-,TGCAGTGCTAGGGATGGGGCTAACTATGGCTACACCTTC,CSARDGANYGYTF
TRBJ1-5,TRBV12-3/TRBV12-4,many,-,TGTGCCAGCAGTTTCTCTCCCCAGCCCCAGCATTTT,CASSFSPQPQHF
TRBJ1-5,TRBV20-1,few,-,TGCAGTGTTGGGGTCAGAGGGGAACGTCAGCCCCAGCATTTT,CSVGVRGERQPQHF
TRBJ2-1,TRBV3-1,-,-,TGTGCCAGCGGCTTATGGGAGAATCCCTACAATGAGCAGTTCTTC,CASGLWENPYNEQFF
TRBJ2-3,TRBV20-1,-,-,TGCAGTGCCCTAAAAGACTACTCAGATACGCAGTATTTT,CSALKDYSDTQYF
TRBJ2-5,TRBV29-1,-,-,TGCAGCGTTGATTGTTTTTCGGGAGATGACCAAGAGACCCAGTACTTC,CSVDCFSGDDQETQYF
TRBJ2-3,TRBV6-5,-,TRBD1,TGTGCCAGCAGTTATAGGACAGGGAGAGATACGCAGTATTTT,CASSYRTGRDTQYF
TRBJ2-7,TRBV7-8,-,TRBD1,TGTGCCAGCAGCTTATATCGGACAGGGGGTAACGAGCAGTACTTC,CASSLYRTGGNEQYF
TRBJ1-1,TRBV5-1,few,TRBD1,TGCGCCAGCAGCCCACCGGGACAGTTGAACACTGAAGCTTTCTTT,CASSPPGQLNTEAFF
TRBJ1-1,TRBV2,-,-,TGTGCCAGCAGTGAACAGGGGACGGGTGAGGCTTTCTTT,CASSEQGTGEAFF
TRBJ1-1,TRBV6-5,few,-,TGTGCCAGCAGTCGCCGGGGCCTAGCTTTCTTT,CASSRRGLAFF
TRBJ1-5,TRBV12-3/TRBV12-4,many,TRBD1,TGTGCCAGCAGTTCCGGGACAGGAGATAATCAGCCCCAGCATTTT,CASSSGTGDNQPQHF
TRBJ2-2,TRBV28,few,-,TGTGCCAGCAGGGGCTCTGTTGGGGCCGGGAGCAACACCGGGGAGCTGTTTTTT,CASRGSVGAGSNTGELFF
TRBJ2-5,TRBV27,once,TRBD1,TGTGCCAGCAGTTCCCGGGACAGGGGCCTACCGGGGGAGACCCAGTACTTC,CASSSRDRGLPGETQYF
TRBJ2-7,TRBV20-1,-,TRBD1,TGCAGTGCCAGACGGACAGGGGAGGGCTACGAGCAGTACTTC,CSARRTGEGYEQYF
TRBJ2-3,TRBV20-1,many,TRBD2,TGCAGTGCAGTTCCGGGACTAGCAACAGATACGCAGTATTTT,CSAVPGLATDTQYF
TRBJ2-7,TRBV12-3/TRBV12-4,-,-,TGTGCCAGCAGCCTGACAAGATTTAGCTCCTACGAGCAGTACTTC,CASSLTRFSSYEQYF
TRBJ1-6,TRBV12-3/TRBV12-4,-,-,TGTGCCAGCTCGACCATCCGCAATTCACCCCTCCACTTT,CASSTIRNSPLHF
TRBJ2-7,TRBV5-1,-,TRBD1,TGCGCCAGCAGCTTGCGACAGGGGGTTAGCGAGCAGTACTTC,CASSLRQGVSEQYF
TRBJ1-1,TRBV20-1,-,-,TGCAGTGTTGAGCTGACAGGCCCAGGGACTGAAGCTTTCTTT,CSVELTGPGTEAFF
TRBJ2-7,TRBV2,-,TRBD1,TGTGCCAGCAGCGCAGGGACAGTGACCGGTTCCGTCTCCTACGAGCAGTACTTC,CASSAGTVTGSVSYEQYF
TRBJ2-7,TRBV6-5,few,-,TGTGCCAGCAGTTTAGATGAGCGGTTCTCCTACGAGCAGTACTTC,CASSLDERFSYEQYF
TRBJ2-1,TRBV28,few,-,TGTGCCAGCAGGGAGAGGGGCTTTGGGAATTACAATGAGCAGTTCTTC,CASRERGFGNYNEQFF
TRBJ1-3,TRBV5-1,few,-,TGCGCCAGCAGCCCAGGCGGGGGACTGAAAAACACCATATATTTT,CASSPGGGLKNTIYF
TRBJ2-1,TRBV18,few,-,TGTGCCAGCTCACCATACGGTCTTTGGTACGCGTTCTTC,CASSPYGLWYAFF
TRBJ2-1,TRBV5-1,many,-,TGCGCCAGCAGCTCCCGTTCTGGGGGGTATGAGCAGTTCTTC,CASSSRSGGYEQFF
TRBJ2-1,TRBV5-1,few,TRBD1,TGCGCCAGCAGCAACCGGACAGGGAGAGATGAGCAGTTCTTC,CASSNRTGRDEQFF
TRBJ2-1,TRBV5-6,-,-,TGTGCCAGCAGCTTGGGGCTAGCACCCATTATGCATGAGCAGTTCTTC,CASSLGLAPIMHEQFF
TRBJ2-1,TRBV20-1,-,-,TGCAGTGCGTGCGGCCCCCTCTACAATGAGCAGTTCTTC,CSACGPLYNEQFF
TRBJ1-5,TRBV30,-,-,TGTGCCTGGAGCGCCTCGGGCGATCAGCCCCAGCATTTT,CAWSASGDQPQHF
TRBJ1-1,TRBV7-9,-,TRBD1,TGTGCCAGCAGCTTCGGGACAGGGATTGAAGCTTTCTTT,CASSFGTGIEAFF
TRBJ2-1,TRBV5-1,few,TRBD2,TGCGCCAGCAGCTTGTCCTCTCTTGGCGGGAGCTCCTACAATGAGCAGTTCTTC,CASSLSSLGGSSYNEQFF
TRBJ1-1,TRBV20-1,-,-,TGCAGTGCTGGGCTTATGAAGGGGAACACTGAAGCTTTCTTT,CSAGLMKGNTEAFF
TRBJ2-7,TRBV20-1,-,TRBD2,TGCAGTGCTAGAGCGAGTAGCGGGACCTACGAGCAGTACTTC,CSARASSGTYEQYF
TRBJ2-3,TRBV15,-,-,TGTGCCACCAGCAGAACCCTTAGGACAGCTAGCACAGATACGCAGTATTTT,CATSRTLRTASTDTQYF
TRBJ2-1,TRBV28,few,TRBD1,TGTGCCAGCAGTCCCTACACAGGGGGCTGGGACAATGAGCAGTTCTTC,CASSPYTGGWDNEQFF
TRBJ2-1,TRBV20-1,-,TRBD2,TGCAGTGCTAGAGACCTTCGGGGGGACTACTACAATGAGCAGTTCTTC,CSARDLRGDYYNEQFF
TRBJ1-5,TRBV3-1,few,-,TGTGCCAGCAATTCCGGCCGAATAAATCAGCCCCAGCATTTT,CASNSGRINQPQHF
TRBJ2-5,TRBV5-1,few,-,TGCGCCAGCAGCCCAAGGACAGAAGAGACCCAGTACTTC,CASSPRTEETQYF
TRBJ2-1,TRBV11-3,-,TRBD1,TGTGCCAGCAGCTCGTACCGGGACAGGGGCAATGAGCAGTTCTTC,CASSSYRDRGNEQFF
TRBJ1-2,TRBV28,-,-,TGTGCCAGCAGCCCTGACGGGTATGGCTACACCTTC,CASSPDGYGYTF
TRBJ2-7,TRBV10-3,-,-,TGTGCCATCTCCGCCTCTGTTCGCGGGCACTCCTACGAGCAGTACTTC,CAISASVRGHSYEQYF
TRBJ2-1,TRBV7-9,-,TRBD2,TGTGCCAGCAGCTTACCGGGGGGGCAGATCAATGAGCAGTTCTTC,CASSLPGGQINEQFF
TRBJ2-3,TRBV10-2,-,-,TGCGCCAGCTCCCGAGGTGAGGGGGAGACAGATACGCAGTATTTT,CASSRGEGETDTQYF
TRBJ1-2,TRBV7-3,few,TRBD1,TGTGCCAGCAGCGCGACAGGGGGGTATGGCTACACCTTC,CASSATGGYGYTF
TRBJ2-7,TRBV11-3,-,TRBD2,TGTGCCAGCAGCCTCGCTAGCGGGAGGAGCTCCTACGAGCAGTACTTC,CASSLASGRSSYEQYF
TRBJ2-1,TRBV7-2,many,TRBD2,TGTGCCAGCAGCTACGGGACTAGCGGTTACAATGAGCAGTTCTTC,CASSYGTSGYNEQFF
TRBJ2-1,TRBV7-8,-,TRBD2,TGTGCCAGCAGCTTAGCAAGCGGGAGGGCCGGGGGTGAGCAGTTCTTC,CASSLASGRAGGEQFF
TRBJ2-7,TRBV19,once,-,TGTGCCAGTAGCGAATTACAGGGCTACGAGCAGTACTTC,CASSELQGYEQYF
TRBJ2-1,TRBV4-1,many,-,TGCGCCAGCAGCCGTCCTAGGAACAATGAGCAGTTCTTC,CASSRPRNNEQFF